This entry lists 7 T cell receptor beta chains sequenced from one sample in a study of identifying expanded T cells in peripheral blood. The protocol was immunoSEQ multiplex PCR, while the TCRdb copy is restricted to in-frame clones and leaves out a portion. This sample has 60,000 to 70,000 clones; more than 70% occur once, and the top ten carry around 4.3%. The sample taken for sequencing was blood. These receptors were collected from a person between 18 and 70 years old in good health.

The gene calls are TRBV13 and TRBJ2-7; TRBD1 matches 11 bases. The CDR3 is 14 residues long. The V and J ends lost 5 bases and 4 bases, in that order; junction bases with no gene match: 4. Looked up from germline, CDR1 is PRHDT and CDR2 is FYEKMQ (reference sequence). CDR3 DNA: TGTGCCAGCAGCCCCGGACAGGGGGCTTACGAGCAGTACTTC. This sequence encodes CASSPGQGAYEQYF.

The rearrangement uses TRBV11-2 and TRBJ2-3; D call uncertain. Trimming took off 5 bases at V and 5 bases at J, with 11 bases between the two ends. The V gene's germline CDR1 is SGHAT and CDR2 FQNNGV. The CDR3 extends over 13 amino acids. CDR3 DNA: TGTGCCAGCAGCCGTCAGTGGGGAGATACGCAGTATTTT. The encoded protein is CASSRQWGDTQYF.

The chain uses TRBV4-2 and TRBJ2-7; D ambiguous. This CDR3 spans 13 amino acids. V lost 1 base, J lost 2 bases, and 6 bases lay in between. Germline CDR1 reads LGHNA; CDR2 reads YNFKEQ. This chain's CDR3 is CASSQGRTYEQYF. The CDR3 DNA reads as TGTGCCAGCAGCCAAGGGAGAACCTACGAGCAGTACTTC.

V is TRBV4-1 and J is TRBJ2-7, with 13 nucleotides matching TRBD2. Germline lookup yields CDR1 MGHRA and CDR2 YSYEKL. The ends lost 3 bases at V and 1 base at J; junction bases unmatched: 0. This CDR3 is built from 15 residues. Here the CDR3 DNA reads TGCGCCAGCAGCCAGGGACTAGCGGGGTCCTACGAGCAGTACTTC. It translates to CASSQGLAGSYEQYF.

This clone occurred a few times. The genes are TRBV2 and TRBJ1-5; D is ambiguous. Trimming shortened V by 8 bases and J by 5 bases, and 7 bases separated the two germline ends. CDR3 length equals 11 residues. Germline CDR1 is SNHLY and CDR2 is FYNNEI. Here the CDR3 DNA reads TGTGCCAGCGGAAGCGATCAGCCCCAGCATTTT. Protein: CASGSDQPQHF.

The chain carries TRBV11-1 and TRBJ2-7; 12 bases are a match to TRBD2. Germline V gene data show CDR1 as SGHAT and CDR2 as FQDESV (reference sequence). Germline trimming cut 1 base from V and 6 bases from J; bases unmatched to any gene: 4. This CDR3 spans 15 amino acids. The CDR3 DNA reads as TGTGCCAGCAGCTTAGGGACTAGCGGGGTGACCGAGCAGTACTTC. It codes for CASSLGTSGVTEQYF.

This clone was observed once. CDR3 in amino acids: CASSERDRQENIQYF. The CDR3 region has the DNA TGTGCCAGCAGCGAGAGGGACCGACAGGAAAACATTCAGTACTTC. This chain uses TRBV9 with TRBJ2-4; a weak D match, TRBD1 (6 bases). The CDR3 is 15 residues long. Looked up from germline, CDR1 is SGDLS and CDR2 is YYNGEE. The V gene lost 3 bases and the J gene lost 5 bases, with 15 bases spanning the gap.